This T cell receptor beta chain was recorded in a study of preoperative IRX-2 immunotherapy in early breast cancer. Assay: immunoSEQ multiplex PCR; the TCRdb copy retains only in-frame clones and omits some. The sample has 75,000 to 100,000 clones; just over 85% are singletons. V was shortened by 0 bases and J by 1 base, with 15 bases between the two germline ends. This CDR3 is 17 amino acids long. The germline V gene encodes CDR1 MNHGY and CDR2 SAAAGT. Treatment of the sample: preoperative locoregional IRX-2 cytokine immunotherapy. Patients received preoperative, locoregional IRX-2 cytokine immunotherapy in a phase Ib study.

The sequence was collected from a human donor with breast cancer. The chain carries TRBV6-8 and TRBJ1-2; D not certain. The sample in question was tumor tissue, obtained after IRX-2 immunotherapy. CDR3 sequence reads: CASSYSGGVKGNYGYTF. The CDR3 DNA sequence: TGTGCCAGCAGTTACTCCGGCGGGGTGAAGGGTAACTATGGCTACACCTTC.